This TCR beta chain comes out of a study of blood T cell repertoires in COVID-19. Overall study context: Acute and convalescent COVID-19 specimens originated in the United States, Italy and Spain. T cells, B-cell-depleted T cells, or PBMCs provided the cDNA or gDNA that served as material.

Authors' data handling: Amplifying reference gene primers gave estimates of nucleated cell counts. Clones were sequenced by immunoSEQ multiplex PCR, and TCRdb holds only the in-frame ones, with some missing. V and J calls and clone size are those listed in that table; D and trimming were worked out from the DNA. The sample includes roughly 90,000 clones, 85% of them seen just once. The germline V gene encodes CDR1 KGHSH and CDR2 LQKENI. V lost 3 bases and J lost 2, with 13 bases in between. The CDR3 totals 15 residues. The sample consisted of peripheral blood. This receptor was taken from a man older than 75 with acute or convalescent COVID-19. The V gene is TRBV18, the J gene TRBJ2-5, with D maybe TRBD1 (6 bases). CDR3 sequence (DNA): TGTGCCAGCTCACCTTTCCAGGGGTTACAAGAGACCCAGTACTTC. Protein: CASSPFQGLQETQYF.